The next 14 T cell receptor beta chains were all read from a single sample in a study of blood T cell repertoires in COVID-19 (TCRdb year 2020). Preparation of the library involved the immunoSEQ multiplex PCR assay. Sourced from immuneACCESS, this table was stored by TCRdb with only in-frame sequences that have V and J called. A share of the clones is absent; for the studies checked, an unresolved V gene accounts for under half, and the remainder has no known explanation. Recorded for this sample are approximately 350,000 clones; more than 70% of them occurred a single time. Jointly, the top ten make up around 6.6% of the sample. The sequencing sample was made of peripheral blood. The origin of the receptors is an older woman with COVID-19, enrolled during active disease.

On this clone: Other DNA variants within this sample encode the same CDR3. The chain couples TRBV12-5 to TRBJ1-5; D not certain. V was cut by 2 bases and J by 3 bases, with 5 bases left in between. This CDR3 comprises 13 residues. Germline V gives CDR1 LGHNT, CDR2 FRNRAP. CDR3 sequence (DNA): TGTGCTAGTGGTTTGTCCCTCAATCAGCCCCAGCATTTT. As protein: CASGLSLNQPQHF.

This chain links TRBV2 with TRBJ2-2, with 7 bases that match TRBD2. The CDR3 sequence is 13 residues long. The germline CDR1 and CDR2 sequences are SNHLY and FYNNEI. With V trimmed by 4 bases and J by 6 bases, 2 bases remained unmatched. The CDR3 nucleotides are TGTGCCAGCAGTGTGGGGGGGTCCGGGGAGCTGTTTTTT. As protein: CASSVGGSGELFF.

This rearrangement joins TRBV2 to TRBJ1-2; D not certain. The CDR3 is 12 residues long. Trimming took 2 bases from V and 7 from J, leaving 8 bases between them. Germline-derived CDR1 and CDR2 are SNHLY and FYNNEI. The CDR3 DNA sequence: TGTGCCAGCAGTGAACAAGCCCTTGGCTACACCTTC. Its translation is CASSEQALGYTF.

V is TRBV5-4 and J is TRBJ2-1; 7 bases line up with TRBD2. Germline loops: CDR1 SGHNT, CDR2 YYREEE (reference sequence). CDR3 length equals 16 residues. The V segment lost 3 bases and the J segment 6 bases; nucleotides outside the gene matches: 12. The CDR3 sequence: CASSWGGTVVVNEQFF. The DNA for the CDR3 is TGTGCCAGCAGCTGGGGGGGGACCGTGGTGGTCAATGAGCAGTTCTTC.

DNA of the CDR3: TGTGCCAGCTGGCAGGGGAATTTGGGGTCTGAAGCTTTCTTT. Translating gives CASWQGNLGSEAFF. The chain is built from TRBV2 and TRBJ1-1, with D possibly TRBD1 on 6 matching bases. The V gene's germline CDR1 is SNHLY and CDR2 FYNNEI. The CDR3 is made up of 14 amino acids. The V end lost 8 bases, the J end lost 6 bases, and 19 bases lay between the germline ends.

The count of this clone is one. This rearrangement joins TRBV10-3 to TRBJ2-2, with 9 positions matching TRBD2. Unmatched junction bases numbered 8, after V lost 4 bases and J lost 5 bases. This CDR3 spans 16 amino acids. The germline V gene encodes CDR1 ENHRY and CDR2 SYGVKD. CDR3 coding DNA: TGTGCCATCAGTGGAACAGTGGCGGGGGGGACCGGGGAGCTGTTTTTT. This sequence encodes CAISGTVAGGTGELFF.

This chain joins TRBV2 and TRBJ2-1, with 10 bases aligning to TRBD2. Germline lookup yields CDR1 SNHLY and CDR2 FYNNEI. CDR3 size: 19 residues. The junction had 19 bases not matched to a gene; V was cut back by 7 bases and J by 4 bases. The CDR3 bases are TGTGCCAGCAATCGGGAAGATGCAACCGGGACTAGCGAGTACAATGAGCAGTTCTTC. Translation gives CASNREDATGTSEYNEQFF.

This chain connects TRBV28 to TRBJ1-3; a possible D gene is TRBD1 (6 bases). Looked up from germline, CDR1 is MDHEN and CDR2 is SYDVKM. Between the trimmed V and J ends, which lost 5 bases and 0 bases, there was a span of 14 bases. The CDR3 runs to 16 residues. The CDR3 protein is CASSTPGQSSGNTIYF. The DNA for the CDR3 is TGTGCCAGCAGTACCCCGGGACAAAGCTCTGGAAACACCATATATTTT.

V gene TRBV6-5 combines with J gene TRBJ2-7, with D possibly matching TRBD2 (5 bases). The CDR3 sequence is 13 residues long. CDR1 is MNHEY, CDR2 SVGAGI, per germline. Trimming removed 0 bases from V and 6 bases from J, with 9 bases in between. This CDR3 reads CASSYSREGEQYF. CDR3 DNA: TGTGCCAGCAGTTACTCGAGGGAAGGCGAGCAGTACTTC.

This chain uses TRBV21-1 with TRBJ1-5. TRBV21-1 is given as a pseudogene. The CDR3 contains 16 residues. CDR3 nucleotides: TGTGCCAGCAGCAATGGAGGCCAGTTTAGCAATCAGCCCCAGCATTTT. It codes for CASSNGGQFSNQPQHF.

V gene TRBV27 combines with J gene TRBJ2-2, with 7 bases lining up with TRBD1. The J segment lost 3 bases and the V segment lost 6 bases, leaving 10 bases of the junction unmatched. CDR1 MNHEY and CDR2 SMNVEV come from the germline V gene (reference sequence). CDR3 length equals 16 residues. The CDR3 nucleotides read TGTGCCAGCAGCTCTCTAGACAGGGTCGACACCGGGGAGCTGTTTTTT. Amino acid sequence: CASSSLDRVDTGELFF.

J is TRBJ2-5 and V is TRBV10-3; 12 bases map to TRBD1. The CDR3 length is 17 residues. The J segment lost 2 bases and the V segment lost 2 bases, leaving 6 bases of the junction unmatched. Germline V CDR1 and CDR2: ENHRY, SYGVKD. The CDR3 DNA is TGTGCCATCAGTGAGGGGACAGGGGGCCCTTCTCAAGAGACCCAGTACTTC. It translates to CAISEGTGGPSQETQYF.

V and J are TRBV3-1 (or the pseudogene TRBV3-2) and TRBJ1-4, with TRBD1 as a possible D gene (5 bases). Per the germline V gene, CDR1 is LGHDT and CDR2 is YNNKEL (reference sequence). Trimming pared 0 bases from V and 8 bases from J, leaving 10 bases between. The CDR3 loop spans 14 amino acids. CDR3 DNA: TGTGCCAGCAGCCAAGAGGGGGGAGGGGAAAAACTGTTTTTT. This translates into CASSQEGGGEKLFF.

The DNA for the CDR3 is TGTGCCAGCAGTATGGGGGACAGGGGGCTCGGAAACACCATATATTTT. This codes for CASSMGDRGLGNTIYF. This sequence joins TRBV6-6 and TRBJ1-3; TRBD1 matches 12 bases. The CDR3 is 16 residues long. Germline CDR1 is MNHNY and CDR2 is SVGAGI (reference sequence). V was clipped by 5 bases and J by 4 bases; unmatched bases: 6.